These 7 T cell receptor beta chains came from one sample sequenced in a study of CD8+ T cells in alopecia areata. Extracted RNA was reverse transcribed, and the resulting cDNA served as sequencing template. Sequenced by immunoSEQ multiplex PCR; TCRdb stores in-frame clones only, minus some. The sample holds about 180,000 clones, 51% seen once. Treatment specified: oral pan-JAK inhibitor, 5-10 mg twice daily. The sample in question was CD8+ T cells sorted from blood, obtained between weeks 51 and 52, from a patient treated with tofacitinib. The receptors were sampled from a human donor with alopecia areata.

This rearrangement joins TRBV4-1 to TRBJ2-7; unclear D gene. Trimming took 0 bases from V and 1 from J, leaving 4 bases between them. The CDR3 contains 13 residues. Germline values: CDR1 MGHRA, CDR2 YSYEKL. The CDR3 protein is CASSQDGSYEQYF. As DNA, the CDR3 is TGCGCCAGCAGCCAAGATGGGTCCTACGAGCAGTACTTC.

This clone was seen only a few times. The J gene is TRBJ1-2, the V gene TRBV6-5, with D hard to call. Looked up from germline, CDR1 is MNHEY and CDR2 is SVGAGI. V lost 2 bases and J lost 5, with 15 bases in between. There are 15 residues in the CDR3. CDR3 in amino acids: CASSYLGLAGYGYTF. CDR3 DNA sequence: TGTGCCAGCAGTTACCTCGGCCTAGCGGGATATGGCTACACCTTC.

The J gene is TRBJ1-2, the V gene TRBV6-6; 9 positions agree with TRBD1. The ends lost 2 bases at V and 3 bases at J; junction bases unmatched: 7. The CDR3 runs 16 residues. The V gene's germline CDR1 is MNHNY and CDR2 SVGAGI (reference sequence). The CDR3 region is CASSYTTTGGDYGYTF. The CDR3 DNA sequence: TGTGCCAGCAGTTACACCACGACAGGGGGGGACTATGGCTACACCTTC.

This rearrangement joins TRBV13 to TRBJ2-5, with D uncertain. Per germline, CDR1 PRHDT and CDR2 FYEKMQ (reference sequence). This CDR3 comprises 14 residues. V lost 3 bases and J 5 bases, leaving 13 bases between the germline ends. CDR3 sequence: CASSFKASGETQYF. CDR3 sequence (DNA): TGTGCCAGCAGCTTTAAGGCCTCCGGGGAGACCCAGTACTTC.

The chain carries TRBV11-2 and TRBJ2-7; a possible D gene is TRBD2 (5 bases). The V end was cut by 1 base, the J end by 6 bases, with 7 bases between. This CDR3 region has 12 residues. From germline, CDR1 is SGHAT and CDR2 FQNNGV. The CDR3 region has the DNA TGTGCCAGCAGCTTAGCCGGAGGCGAGCAGTACTTC. As protein: CASSLAGGEQYF.

V is TRBV7-9 and J is TRBJ2-1, with D possibly being TRBD1 (5 bases). Germline V lookup: CDR1 SEHNR, CDR2 FQNEAQ (reference sequence). The CDR3 contains 14 residues. V was cut by 5 bases and J by 6 bases, with 14 bases left in between. The CDR3 nucleotides read TGTGCCAGCAGCCCTCGCGGCAGGGCCAATGAGCAGTTCTTC. Residues: CASSPRGRANEQFF.

The chain carries TRBV6-5 and TRBJ2-5, with 10 bases aligning to TRBD2. CDR3 length equals 16 residues. Germline loops: CDR1 MNHEY, CDR2 SVGAGI. V lost 1 base, J lost 2 bases, and 4 bases stayed unmatched. The CDR3 region is CASSYFASGGQETQYF. The CDR3 coding sequence is TGTGCCAGCAGTTACTTCGCTAGCGGGGGTCAAGAGACCCAGTACTTC.